Listed here are 2 T cell receptor beta chains from one sample, sequenced in a study of blood T cell repertoires in COVID-19. Data came from immunoSEQ multiplex PCR; TCRdb stores just in-frame clones and leaves some out. The sample holds about 160,000 clones, approximately 86% seen once. Sequenced sample: peripheral blood. All receptors come from a woman between 55 and 75 years old with active or convalescent COVID-19.

V gene TRBV7-2 combines with J gene TRBJ1-5; a possible D gene is TRBD1 (6 bases). Germline V gives CDR1 SGHTA, CDR2 FQGNSA. V dropped 3 bases and J dropped 2 bases, with 8 bases sitting between them. The CDR3 runs 14 residues. CDR3 nucleotides: TGTGCCAGCAGCTTTAACAGGGGCAATCAGCCCCAGCATTTT. This translates into CASSFNRGNQPQHF.

The table lists this clone with a count of one. This chain's CDR3 is CSVGVQNTGELFF. In DNA form, the CDR3 reads TGCAGCGTTGGAGTCCAGAACACCGGGGAGCTGTTTTTT. The genes are TRBV29-1 and TRBJ2-2, with D hard to call. V shed 4 bases and J shed 1 base, with 7 bases lying between them. Germline V gene data show CDR1 as SQVTM and CDR2 as ANQGSEA. CDR3 length: 13 amino acids.